The rows below give T cell receptor beta chains drawn from one sample of a study of blood T cell repertoires in COVID-19. Using immunoSEQ multiplex PCR, the repertoire was profiled, and TCRdb retains in-frame clones only, with some absent. The repertoire has roughly 250,000 clones, 82% of them found once; the top ten carry 4% to 6%. Specimen: peripheral blood. The receptors derive from an elderly woman with active or convalescent COVID-19. Each CDR3 is given with its conserved first and last residue. The order of the fields is clone size, J gene, D gene, V gene, CDR3 protein, CDR3 DNA. D genes are given only for firm matches. Only part of the rows carry a size: once, few, many, or a class if the clone is expanded.

.	TRBJ1-6	.	TRBV21-1	CATPEGALNSPLHF	TGTGCCACCCCGGAAGGGGCCCTTAATTCACCCCTCCACTTT
.	TRBJ2-7	.	TRBV11-2	CASSLVGGYEQYF	TGTGCCAGCAGCTTAGTAGGGGGCTACGAGCAGTACTTC
.	TRBJ1-3	TRBD1	TRBV18	CASSTGQGANTIYF	TGTGCCAGCTCTACGGGACAGGGAGCGAACACCATATATTTT
few	TRBJ1-1	.	TRBV6-5	CASSSYRGTEAFF	TGTGCCAGCAGTTCGTACAGAGGGACTGAAGCTTTCTTT
.	TRBJ1-2	TRBD1	TRBV6-6	CASSRQGASYNYGYTF	TGTGCCAGCAGTCGACAGGGGGCGAGCTACAACTATGGCTACACCTTC
.	TRBJ2-7	.	TRBV19	CASSMVSGGSYEQYF	TGTGCCAGTAGTATGGTTTCAGGGGGGAGCTACGAGCAGTACTTC
.	TRBJ1-2	TRBD1	TRBV24-1	CATSEQGTDYGYTF	TGTGCCACCAGTGAACAGGGGACCGATTATGGCTACACCTTC
.	TRBJ1-3	.	TRBV7-9	CASSLQGGSGNTIYF	TGTGCCAGCAGCTTACAGGGAGGATCTGGAAACACCATATATTTT
few	TRBJ2-2	.	TRBV4-2	CASSHVAVGNTGELFF	TGTGCCAGCAGCCATGTCGCGGTCGGCAACACCGGGGAGCTGTTTTTT
once	TRBJ1-6	.	TRBV2	CASSDRSSYNSPLHF	TGTGCCAGCAGTGACCGGAGCTCCTATAATTCACCCCTCCACTTT
.	TRBJ2-5	TRBD2	TRBV7-2	CASSSTPGLPNF	TGTGCCAGCAGCTCCACCCCGGGACTACCTAACTTC
.	TRBJ2-5	TRBD1	TRBV2	CASSPKTRQGGETQYF	TGTGCCAGCAGTCCAAAAACTCGACAGGGCGGAGAGACCCAGTACTTC
.	TRBJ2-7	.	TRBV28	CASSPLGLGRISYEQYF	TGTGCCAGCAGTCCCCTGGGGCTCGGGCGGATATCCTACGAGCAGTACTTC
.	TRBJ1-3	.	TRBV2	CASSGDRSSGNTIYF	TGTGCCAGCAGTGGCGACAGGAGCTCTGGAAACACCATATATTTT
once	TRBJ2-1	TRBD2	TRBV7-2	CASSLTAGVNNEQFF	TGTGCCAGCAGCTTAACAGCGGGAGTTAACAATGAGCAGTTCTTC
few	TRBJ1-6	.	TRBV5-4	CASSTQGIVDSPLHF	TGTGCCAGCAGCACCCAGGGGATAGTGGATTCACCCCTCCACTTT